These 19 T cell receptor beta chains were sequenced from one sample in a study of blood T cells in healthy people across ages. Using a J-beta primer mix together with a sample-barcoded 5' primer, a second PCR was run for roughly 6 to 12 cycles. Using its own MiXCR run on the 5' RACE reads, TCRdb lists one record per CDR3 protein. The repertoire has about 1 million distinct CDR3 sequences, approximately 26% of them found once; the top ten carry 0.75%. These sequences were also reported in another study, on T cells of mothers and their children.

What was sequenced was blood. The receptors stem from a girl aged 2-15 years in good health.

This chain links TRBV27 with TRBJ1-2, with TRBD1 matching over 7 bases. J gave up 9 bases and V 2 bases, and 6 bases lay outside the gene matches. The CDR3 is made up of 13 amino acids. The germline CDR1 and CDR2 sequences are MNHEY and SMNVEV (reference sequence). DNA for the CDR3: TGTGCCAGCAGTTTACCAGGGGGAAATAGCTACACCTTC. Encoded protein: CASSLPGGNSYTF.

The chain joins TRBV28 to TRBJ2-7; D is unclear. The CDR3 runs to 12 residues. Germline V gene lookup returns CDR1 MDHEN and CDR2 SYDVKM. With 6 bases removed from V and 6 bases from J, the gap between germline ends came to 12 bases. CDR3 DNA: TGTGCCAGCAGCCCTACTATAGGCGAGCAGTACTTC. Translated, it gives CASSPTIGEQYF.

The CDR3 is CASSTEGYEQYF. As DNA, the CDR3 is TGTGCCAGCAGTACCGAGGGGTACGAGCAGTACTTC. This chain connects TRBV25-1 to TRBJ2-7; D tentatively reads TRBD1 or TRBD2 (5 bases each). Germline values: CDR1 MGHDK, CDR2 SYGVNS. This CDR3 has 12 residues. Trimming cost V 5 bases and J 4 bases, with 9 bases left between them.

The CDR3 DNA reads TGTGCCAGCAGCCCCCAGTACTCTTCCCGGACAGCGAACACTGAAGCTTTCTTT. Its protein product is CASSPQYSSRTANTEAFF. The V call is TRBV7-9, the J call TRBJ1-1, with D maybe TRBD1 (6 bases). Trimming removed 5 bases at V and 1 base at J, with 23 bases between. The CDR3 is 18 residues long. CDR1 and CDR2 (germline): SEHNR, FQNEAQ (reference sequence).

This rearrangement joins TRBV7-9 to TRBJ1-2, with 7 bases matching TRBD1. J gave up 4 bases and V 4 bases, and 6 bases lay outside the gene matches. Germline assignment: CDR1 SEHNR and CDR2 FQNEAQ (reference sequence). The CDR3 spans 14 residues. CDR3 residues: CASSSTGEFYGYTF. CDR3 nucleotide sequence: TGTGCCAGCAGCTCCACAGGGGAATTCTATGGCTACACCTTC.

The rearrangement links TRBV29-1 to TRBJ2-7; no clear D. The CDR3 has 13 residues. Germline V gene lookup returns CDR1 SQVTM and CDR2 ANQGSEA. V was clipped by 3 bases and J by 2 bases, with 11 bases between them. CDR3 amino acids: CSVEASGTYEQYF. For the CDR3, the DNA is TGCAGCGTTGAGGCATCAGGTACCTACGAGCAGTACTTC.

CDR3 bases: TGCAGCGTTGAGCCGGCCGAACCCTCCTACGAGCAGTACTTC. This translates into CSVEPAEPSYEQYF. V and J are TRBV29-1 and TRBJ2-7; no clear D gene. Deletions cut 3 bases from V and 0 bases from J, with 12 bases between. The germline V gene has CDR1 SQVTM and CDR2 ANQGSEA. The CDR3 is 14 amino acids.

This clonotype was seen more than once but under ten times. DNA of the CDR3: TGTGCCAGCAGTTACGGGGAGGACTACGAGCAGTACTTC. Its translation: CASSYGEDYEQYF. The chain employs TRBV6-5 and TRBJ2-5; D is perhaps TRBD2 (6 bases). The DNA end favors TRBJ2-7, so the J call may be wrong. The germline gives CDR1 MNHEY, CDR2 SVGAGI. This CDR3 is built from 13 residues.

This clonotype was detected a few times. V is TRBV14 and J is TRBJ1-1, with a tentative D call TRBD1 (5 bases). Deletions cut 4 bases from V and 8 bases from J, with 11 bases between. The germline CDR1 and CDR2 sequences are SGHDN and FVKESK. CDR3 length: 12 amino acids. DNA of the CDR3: TGTGCCAGCAGCCCCTCCCGGGACGAAGCTTTCTTT. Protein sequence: CASSPSRDEAFF.

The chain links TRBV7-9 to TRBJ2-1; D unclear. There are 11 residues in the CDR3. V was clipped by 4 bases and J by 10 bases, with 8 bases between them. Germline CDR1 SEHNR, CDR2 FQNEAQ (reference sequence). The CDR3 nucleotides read TGTGCCAGCAGCTACGACGGGGAGCAGTTCTTC. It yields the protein CASSYDGEQFF.

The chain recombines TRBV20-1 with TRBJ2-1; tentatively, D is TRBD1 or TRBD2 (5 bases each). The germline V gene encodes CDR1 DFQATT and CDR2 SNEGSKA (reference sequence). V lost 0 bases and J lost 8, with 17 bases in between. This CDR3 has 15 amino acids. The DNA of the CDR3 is TGCAGTGCTAGAGAAGCTCGGGACCCGTTTGATGAGCAGTTCTTC. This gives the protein CSAREARDPFDEQFF.

CDR3 residues: CASSFKTGGRTEAFF. The CDR3 DNA reads TGTGCCAGCAGCTTTAAAACAGGGGGCAGAACTGAAGCTTTCTTT. The genes are TRBV7-3 and TRBJ1-1, with 9 positions matching TRBD1. Trimming took 3 bases from V and 5 from J; bases not matched to a gene: 7. The CDR3 contains 15 residues. Looked up from germline, CDR1 is SGHTA and CDR2 is FQGTGA.

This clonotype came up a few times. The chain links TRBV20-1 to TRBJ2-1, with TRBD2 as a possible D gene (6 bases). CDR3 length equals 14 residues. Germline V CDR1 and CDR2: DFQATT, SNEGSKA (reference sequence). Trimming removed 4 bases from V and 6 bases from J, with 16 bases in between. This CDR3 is CSAIGIGRPNEQFF. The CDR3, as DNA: TGCAGTGCTATAGGGATCGGGAGACCCAATGAGCAGTTCTTC.

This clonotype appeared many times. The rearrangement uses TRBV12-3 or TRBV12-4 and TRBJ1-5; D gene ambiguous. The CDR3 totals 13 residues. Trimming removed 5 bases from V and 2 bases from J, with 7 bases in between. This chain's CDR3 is CASSPTGNQPQHF. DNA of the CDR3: TGTGCCAGCAGTCCTACAGGCAATCAGCCCCAGCATTTT.

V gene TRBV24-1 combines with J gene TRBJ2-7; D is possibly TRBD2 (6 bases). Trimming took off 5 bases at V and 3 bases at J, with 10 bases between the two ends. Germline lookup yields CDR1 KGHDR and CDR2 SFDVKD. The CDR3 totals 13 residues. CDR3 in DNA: TGTGCCACCAGTGGGACTAACTACTACGAGCAGTACTTC. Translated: CATSGTNYYEQYF.

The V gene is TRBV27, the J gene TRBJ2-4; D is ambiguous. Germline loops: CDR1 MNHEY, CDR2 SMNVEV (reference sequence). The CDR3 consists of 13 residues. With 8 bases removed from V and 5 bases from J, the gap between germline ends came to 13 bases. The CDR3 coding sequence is TGTGCCAGCCATGCGGACGGAGAAAACATTCAGTACTTC. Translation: CASHADGENIQYF.

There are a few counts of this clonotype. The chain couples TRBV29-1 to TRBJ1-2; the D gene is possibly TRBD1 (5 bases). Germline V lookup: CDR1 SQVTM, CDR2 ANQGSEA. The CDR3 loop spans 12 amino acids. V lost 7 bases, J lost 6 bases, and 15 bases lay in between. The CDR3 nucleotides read TGCAGCGCTTTTACCGGGACGGATGGCTACACCTTC. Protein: CSAFTGTDGYTF.

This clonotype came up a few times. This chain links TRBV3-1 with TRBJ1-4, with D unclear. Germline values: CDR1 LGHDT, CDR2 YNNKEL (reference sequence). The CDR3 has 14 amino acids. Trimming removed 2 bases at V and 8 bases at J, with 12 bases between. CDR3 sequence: CASSQYDLKEKLFF. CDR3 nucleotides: TGTGCCAGCAGCCAATATGATCTGAAGGAAAAACTGTTTTTT.

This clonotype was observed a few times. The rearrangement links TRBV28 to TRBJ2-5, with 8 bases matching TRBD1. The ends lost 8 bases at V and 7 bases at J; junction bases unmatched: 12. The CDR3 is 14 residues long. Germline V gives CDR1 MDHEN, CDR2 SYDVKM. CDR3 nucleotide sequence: TGTGCCAGCGAGGGACAGGTGGAAGTAGCGACCCAGTACTTC. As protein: CASEGQVEVATQYF.